The 20 T cell receptor beta chains given below trace back to one sample, sequenced in a study of control samples from healthy donors and cancer patients. Profiling relied on immunoSEQ multiplex PCR, and the TCRdb table lists in-frame clones only, not all of them. Of almost 40,000 clones listed, about four fifths are singletons. The sample consisted of PBMCs. The receptors here all came from a woman aged 60-75 years with lung cancer.

The sample holds a few counts of this clone. The chain employs TRBV10-3 and TRBJ2-3; TRBD1 agrees at 9 bases. The length of the CDR3 is 16 residues. Unmatched junction bases numbered 11, after V lost 7 bases and J lost 3 bases. Germline CDR1 ENHRY, CDR2 SYGVKD. The CDR3 DNA follows: TGTGCCATCAAGTCTGGGGCGGGACAGGGTACAGATACGCAGTATTTT. This sequence encodes CAIKSGAGQGTDTQYF.

This chain joins TRBV5-4 and TRBJ2-7; 8 bases match TRBD2. The trim removed 0 bases at V and 7 bases at J, leaving 12 bases unmatched. Germline V lookup: CDR1 SGHNT, CDR2 YYREEE (reference sequence). The CDR3 covers 16 residues. The CDR3 DNA reads as TGTGCCAGCAGCTTGGCGGGACTAGGAGAGGCGGAGGAGCAGTACTTC. Protein sequence: CASSLAGLGEAEEQYF.

The rearrangement joins TRBV20-1 to TRBJ2-7, with a possible D match to TRBD1 (6 bases). The V and J ends lost 6 bases and 3 bases respectively, with 24 bases between them. The CDR3 contains 16 residues. Germline assignment: CDR1 DFQATT and CDR2 SNEGSKA (reference sequence). CDR3 nucleotide sequence: TGCAGTGCCAGTGGGCCCCTCTACAGGGAAAGCTACGAGCAGTACTTC. This codes for CSASGPLYRESYEQYF.

CDR3 in amino acids: CATSDKGLDGELFF. CDR3 in DNA: TGTGCCACCAGTGACAAGGGGCTGGACGGGGAGCTGTTTTTT. This chain joins TRBV24-1 and TRBJ2-2; D is possibly TRBD1 (5 bases). From germline, CDR1 is KGHDR and CDR2 SFDVKD. V was pared by 4 bases and J by 7 bases, with 12 bases between. This CDR3 spans 14 amino acids.

The chain uses TRBV5-1 and TRBJ2-3; TRBD1 might be the D (5 bases). The CDR3 loop spans 16 amino acids. Germline V lookup: CDR1 SGHRS, CDR2 YFSETQ. V was cut by 4 bases and J by 0 bases, with 15 bases left in between. In DNA, the CDR3 is TGCGCCAGCAGCCTCACAGGTCAAGCTAGCACAGATACGCAGTATTTT. This sequence encodes CASSLTGQASTDTQYF. The full variable domain, its missing parts supplied by reference TRBV5-1 and TRBJ2-3, is KAGVTQTPRYLIKTRGQQVTLSCSPISGHRSVSWYQQTPGQGLQFLFEYFSETQRNKGNFPGRFSGRQFSNSRSEMNVSTLELGDSALYLCASSLTGQASTDTQYFGPGTRLTVL.

The chain uses TRBV7-9 and TRBJ2-1; D is undetermined. This CDR3 contains 12 residues. The germline gives CDR1 SEHNR, CDR2 FQNEAQ (reference sequence). Trimming left V 0 bases short and J 9 bases short, with 6 bases between. The CDR3 region is CASSLARSEQFF. CDR3 sequence (DNA): TGTGCCAGCAGCTTAGCTCGGAGTGAGCAGTTCTTC.

The J gene is TRBJ1-6, the V gene TRBV4-3, with D tentatively TRBD1 (6 bases). Trimming took off 0 bases at V and 2 bases at J, with 8 bases between the two ends. Germline CDR1 reads LGHNA; CDR2 reads YSLEER. CDR3 length equals 16 residues. The CDR3 nucleotides read TGCGCCAGCAGCCAAGAACAGGGAACCTATAATTCACCCCTCCACTTT. Amino acid sequence: CASSQEQGTYNSPLHF.

The CDR3 nucleotides are TGTGCCAGCACCTATTTCGATCAGCCCCAGCATTTT. Residues: CASTYFDQPQHF. This sequence joins TRBV6-5 and TRBJ1-5; no reliable D call. CDR1 and CDR2 from the germline V gene are MNHEY and SVGAGI. With 7 bases removed from V and 5 bases from J, the gap between germline ends came to 9 bases. This CDR3 has 12 residues.

This sequence joins TRBV11-3 and TRBJ2-1, with D perhaps assigned TRBD1 or TRBD2 (5 bases each). This CDR3 comprises 13 residues. CDR1 and CDR2 from the germline V gene are SGHNT and YENEEA. V shed 2 bases and J shed 6 bases, with 8 bases lying between them. The CDR3 region is CASSLRGVNEQFF. The CDR3 nucleotides are TGTGCCAGCAGCTTACGGGGCGTCAATGAGCAGTTCTTC.

V usage is TRBV11-2 and J usage is TRBJ1-1; unclear D gene. The germline CDR1 and CDR2 sequences are SGHAT and FQNNGV. The germline V and J ends were trimmed by 0 bases and 8 bases, with 7 bases remaining between them. The CDR3 consists of 12 residues. This CDR3 is CASSLERGEAFF. CDR3 coding DNA: TGTGCCAGCAGCTTAGAGAGAGGAGAAGCTTTCTTT.

The chain recombines TRBV4-3 with TRBJ2-3; 7 bases are a match to TRBD2. V lost 3 bases to trimming and J lost 3 bases; unmatched junction nucleotides: 6. The CDR3 runs 15 residues. Looked up from germline, CDR1 is LGHNA and CDR2 is YSLEER. This chain's CDR3 is CASSHQAGPTDTQYF. CDR3 DNA sequence: TGCGCCAGCAGCCACCAAGCGGGACCTACAGATACGCAGTATTTT.

The chain links TRBV5-1 to TRBJ2-7, with 7 nucleotides matching TRBD1. CDR3 length equals 16 residues. Germline CDR1 and CDR2: SGHRS and YFSETQ. V trimming: 0 bases; J trimming: 2 bases; junction bases outside the gene matches: 8. In DNA form, the CDR3 reads TGCGCCAGCAGCTTGGCACAGGGGACCCTCCCCTACGAGCAGTACTTC. Its translation is CASSLAQGTLPYEQYF.

The chain has TRBV5-4 and TRBJ2-1; D is perhaps TRBD2 (6 bases). CDR3 length: 16 residues. Germline V gene sequence: CDR1 SGHNT, CDR2 YYREEE (reference sequence). The V end lost 6 bases, the J end lost 3 bases, and 19 bases lay between the germline ends. The chain's CDR3 is CASTLGGRGFYNEQFF. The DNA for the CDR3 is TGTGCCAGCACCCTGGGAGGTAGGGGTTTCTACAATGAGCAGTTCTTC.

V usage is TRBV9 and J usage is TRBJ1-1; 7 positions agree with TRBD1. The germline V gene encodes CDR1 SGDLS and CDR2 YYNGEE. CDR3 length: 12 residues. V was clipped by 3 bases and J by 9 bases; unmatched bases: 5. The DNA of the CDR3 is TGTGCCAGCAGCGACCTCAGGGGGAAAGCTTTCTTT. It encodes CASSDLRGKAFF. The full variable domain, completed using reference TRBV9 and TRBJ1-1, is DSGVTQTPKHLITATGQRVTLRCSPRSGDLSVYWYQQSLDQGLQFLIQYYNGEERAKGNILERFSAQQFPDLHSELNLSSLELGDSALYFCASSDLRGKAFFGQGTRLTVV.

The chain has TRBV27 and TRBJ2-1; 8 nucleotides line up with TRBD1. The CDR3 contains 14 residues. V dropped 3 bases and J dropped 6; count of bases not matched to a gene: 4. Germline V gene sequence: CDR1 MNHEY, CDR2 SMNVEV (reference sequence). The CDR3: CASSFHTGGNEQFF. The DNA for the CDR3 is TGTGCCAGCAGTTTCCATACAGGGGGCAATGAGCAGTTCTTC.

V is TRBV5-1 and J is TRBJ1-1, with TRBD1 matching over 7 bases. The V gene's germline CDR1 is SGHRS and CDR2 YFSETQ. V lost 4 bases and J lost 5; bases outside the gene matches: 5. The CDR3 sequence is 13 residues long. The CDR3 region has the DNA TGCGCCAGCAGCACATCAGGGGGGACTGAAGCTTTCTTT. It yields the protein CASSTSGGTEAFF.

This clone has only one observation. The chain employs TRBV2 and TRBJ2-7; possible D gene TRBD1, 5 bases. V lost 4 bases, J lost 2 bases, and 9 bases lay in between. This CDR3 has 13 amino acids. Germline assignment: CDR1 SNHLY and CDR2 FYNNEI. The CDR3 spells CASSVRVPYEQYF. The CDR3 coding sequence is TGTGCCAGCAGTGTCAGGGTTCCCTACGAGCAGTACTTC.

The rearrangement joins TRBV15 to TRBJ2-2, with D possibly being TRBD1 (6 bases). The CDR3 consists of 18 residues. V lost 1 base, J lost 6 bases, and 21 bases lay in between. Germline lookup yields CDR1 LNHNV and CDR2 YYDKDF (reference sequence). The CDR3 sequence: CATSRGSPGTSGSGELFF. In DNA, the CDR3 is TGTGCCACCAGCAGAGGAAGCCCTGGGACAAGTGGGTCCGGGGAGCTGTTTTTT. Variable domain in full (rest from reference TRBV15 and TRBJ2-2): DAMVIQNPRYQVTQFGKPVTLSCSQTLNHNVMYWYQQKSSQAPKLLFHYYDKDFNNEADTPDNFQSRRPNTSFCFLDIRSPGLGDTAMYLCATSRGSPGTSGSGELFFGEGSRLTVL.

The J gene is TRBJ2-3, the V gene TRBV24-1, with 8 positions matching TRBD1. With 3 bases clipped from V and 2 bases from J, the junction kept 3 bases outside the gene matches. CDR3 size: 15 residues. CDR1 is KGHDR, CDR2 SFDVKD, per germline. CDR3 nucleotide sequence: TGTGCCACCAGTGATCCGGGACAGGACACAGATACGCAGTATTTT. Its protein product is CATSDPGQDTDTQYF.

This clone was observed once. V gene TRBV4-3 combines with J gene TRBJ2-7, with D perhaps being TRBD1 or TRBD2 (5 bases each). The CDR3 consists of 14 residues. V was trimmed by 0 bases and J by 4 bases, leaving 10 bases between them. In germline, CDR1 is LGHNA, CDR2 YSLEER. The CDR3 DNA sequence: TGCGCCAGCAGCCAAGATGGGACGGCATACGAGCAGTACTTC. Its translation: CASSQDGTAYEQYF.